This T cell receptor beta chain is drawn from a study of cytomegalovirus exposure and HLA in healthy donors. The PCR contained 60 Vbeta and 13 Jbeta primers. Repertoires were generated with immunoSEQ multiplex PCR, while TCRdb's copy carries only in-frame clones and drops some. The sample lists about 130,000 clones; 65% to 85% were seen once. In the case of this clone: The antigen is unknown.

This CDR3 spans 16 amino acids. V was clipped by 8 bases and J by 0 bases; unmatched bases: 5. The germline gives CDR1 SGHRS, CDR2 YFSETQ. Findings and limits, study-wide: DRB1 had the most TCR associations and HLA-C the fewest, a later analysis found, with rates varying by HLA locus. Presence/absence results assume similar sequencing depth per donor, which may not hold.

The V call is TRBV5-1, the J call TRBJ2-2; 12 bases fit TRBD2. Sequencing was performed on PBMCs. This TCR was recovered from a man younger than 30 in good health and CMV-seropositive. CDR3: CASKLAGGANTGELFF. The CDR3 DNA is TGCGCCAGTAAGCTAGCGGGAGGGGCGAACACCGGGGAGCTGTTTTTT.